This T cell receptor (beta chain) comes out of a study of response to subunit inactivated influenza vaccine (dated by TCRdb to between 2018 and 2020). Regarding the study in general: To follow how T cells responded to a trivalent subunit inactivated influenza vaccine, the researchers relied on deep quantitative profiling of the T cell receptor repertoire.

On this clonotype: What this receptor recognizes is not known. No base quality information exists; no much larger clone differs at one position.

Reading the label with the study, this specimen's time point is: approximately 45 days after influenza vaccine administration. Spanning cysteine to phenylalanine, the CDR3 consists of 15 amino acids. Solely the CDR3 DNA is kept, with 45 bases framed from the first base. Taken from the germline V gene (reference sequence), the CDR1 and CDR2 loops are SEHNR and FQNEAQ. Trimming takes 5 bases from V and 5 bases from J, and the germline ends sit 15 bases apart. Beyond this particular receptor, the publication reports: According to the authors, only a limited number of new T cells may be recruited by each seasonal influenza vaccination.

Library preparation employed RT-PCR. TCRdb records Illumina HiSeq 2500 as the sequencer. TCRdb reprocessing: public reads trimmed at Q25 with fastp, clones called with MiXCR, in-frame beta chains kept. Entries are consolidated by CDR3 protein sequence, retaining the most common genes and DNA. For this sample there are under 200,000 distinct CDR3 sequences; approximately 10% appear just once. Roughly an eighth of the sample is held by the ten biggest clonotypes. Sequencing was performed on non-naive T cells sorted from PBMCs, taken 40 to 50 days after vaccination. The cell subset or site label, read with the paper, signifies: memory T cell fraction. This TCR was recovered from a middle-aged man who received an inactivated influenza vaccine. Donor details come from another sample of the same person, matched by shared clones. The chain joins TRBV7-9 to TRBJ1-4; perhaps TRBD1 is the D gene, with 5 bases matching. The CDR3 region: CASSPTGGHNEKLFF. The DNA reads TGTGCCAGCAGCCCTACCGGCGGACACAATGAAAAACTGTTTTTT. The CDR3 plus the reference TRBV7-9 and TRBJ1-4 genes for the other parts give the full variable domain: DTGVSQNPRHKITKRGQNVTFRCDPISEHNRLYWYRQTLGQGPEFLTYFQNEAQLEKSRLLSDRFSAERPKGSFSTLEIQRTEQGDSAMYLCASSPTGGHNEKLFFGSGTQLSVL.